These 10 T cell receptor beta chains were sequenced from one sample in a study of CD8+ T cells in alopecia areata. The sample's treatment: oral pan-JAK inhibitor, 5-10 mg twice daily. Extracted RNA was reverse transcribed, and the resulting cDNA served as sequencing template. Repertoires were generated with immunoSEQ multiplex PCR, while TCRdb's copy carries only in-frame clones and drops some. The profile covers about 180,000 clones, with roughly 58% appearing a single time and 16% taken by the ten largest. The sequenced sample was CD4+ T cells sorted from blood, obtained at approximately week 56, from a patient treated with tofacitinib. The origin of the receptors is a human donor with alopecia areata.

There are a few counts of this clone. The V and J genes are TRBV2 and TRBJ1-1; no firm D call. CDR1 is SNHLY, CDR2 FYNNEI, per germline. Trimming cost V 3 bases and J 1 base, with 9 bases left between them. The CDR3 is made up of 14 amino acids. This CDR3 reads CASSETGWNTEAFF. The CDR3 bases are TGTGCCAGCAGTGAGACCGGGTGGAACACTGAAGCTTTCTTT.

The V call is TRBV19, the J call TRBJ1-2; D not certain. V shed 4 bases and J shed 6 bases, with 9 bases lying between them. CDR1 is LNHDA, CDR2 SQIVND, per germline (reference sequence). The CDR3 sequence is 12 residues long. The CDR3 DNA sequence: TGTGCCAGTAGTACTCTCAGGCATGGCTACACCTTC. Its protein is CASSTLRHGYTF.

V and J are TRBV6-6 and TRBJ2-1, with D perhaps matching TRBD1 or TRBD2 (5 bases each). V was trimmed by 6 bases and J by 5 bases, leaving 11 bases between them. The length of the CDR3 is 13 residues. CDR1 and CDR2 (germline): MNHNY, SVGAGI (reference sequence). Written as DNA, the CDR3 is TGTGCCAGCAGGGGGACCGCCAACAATGAGCAGTTCTTC. Its protein is CASRGTANNEQFF.

There are a few counts of this clone. V usage is TRBV6-5 and J usage is TRBJ2-3; D may be TRBD2 (7 bases). Per the germline V gene, CDR1 is MNHEY and CDR2 is SVGAGI. The CDR3 is 14 residues long. Trimming took off 6 bases at V and 5 bases at J, with 15 bases between the two ends. CDR3 sequence: CASSARGAKDTQYF. CDR3 in DNA: TGTGCCAGCAGCGCCCGGGGGGCCAAAGATACGCAGTATTTT.

This clone has just a few counts. The chain employs TRBV5-1 and TRBJ2-7, with D hard to call. V was cut by 0 bases and J by 0 bases, with 10 bases left in between. The length of the CDR3 is 15 residues. Per germline, CDR1 SGHRS and CDR2 YFSETQ. The CDR3 nucleotides are TGCGCCAGCAGCTTGGGGGCTGGGGTCTCCTACGAGCAGTACTTC. Translated: CASSLGAGVSYEQYF.

For this clone: This same CDR3 is encoded by further DNA sequences in the sample. The rearrangement links TRBV9 to TRBJ2-3, with unresolved D. Per the germline V gene, CDR1 is SGDLS and CDR2 is YYNGEE. CDR3 length: 14 amino acids. V was shortened by 0 bases and J by 0 bases, with 5 bases between the two germline ends. The DNA for the CDR3 is TGTGCCAGCAGCGTAGTGACTAGCACAGATACGCAGTATTTT. Its protein is CASSVVTSTDTQYF.

This chain uses TRBV5-6 with TRBJ2-7; no clear D. CDR3 size: 11 residues. V lost 1 base and J lost 4, with 3 bases in between. Per germline, CDR1 SGHDT and CDR2 YYEEEE. In DNA, the CDR3 is TGTGCCAGCAGCTTGCGGTACGAGCAGTACTTC. This gives the protein CASSLRYEQYF.

The J gene is TRBJ1-2, the V gene TRBV7-2, with a weak D call TRBD1 (5 bases). CDR1 and CDR2 (germline): SGHTA, FQGNSA. V was trimmed by 5 bases and J by 8 bases, leaving 15 bases between them. The CDR3 loop spans 13 amino acids. As DNA, the CDR3 is TGTGCCAGCAGCGACGCGCGGGGCTACGGCTACACCTTC. Amino acids: CASSDARGYGYTF.

The rearrangement joins TRBV7-2 to TRBJ1-5; D perhaps matches TRBD1 (5 bases). The CDR3 is 16 amino acids. In germline, CDR1 is SGHTA, CDR2 FQGNSA. The V gene lost 3 bases and the J gene lost 0 bases, with 12 bases spanning the gap. The CDR3 sequence: CASSLRGGRSNQPQHF. The CDR3 bases are TGTGCCAGCAGCTTGAGGGGCGGTCGTAGCAATCAGCCCCAGCATTTT.

This chain uses TRBV6-1 with TRBJ1-5; D is ambiguous. Per the germline V gene, CDR1 is MNHNS and CDR2 is SASEGT. V lost 7 bases and J lost 4, with 11 bases in between. This CDR3 is built from 13 residues. The CDR3 sequence is CASTLGGNQPQHF. The CDR3, as DNA: TGTGCCAGCACCTTAGGAGGGAATCAGCCCCAGCATTTT.